This T cell receptor (beta chain) was sequenced in a study of T cells after posttransplantation cyclophosphamide. The study's findings and limits: Skin or GI-infiltrating T cells shared few TRB sequences with blood. TRB clonality was highly associated with recipient CMV seropositivity and reactivation. Later post-transplant blood repertoires were often dominated by donor CD8+ memory clones.

The CDR3 contains 17 residues. The V and J ends lost 6 bases and 4 bases, in that order; junction bases with no gene match: 9. Per germline, CDR1 LNHDA and CDR2 SQIVND (reference sequence). Profiling relied on immunoSEQ multiplex PCR, and the TCRdb table lists in-frame clones only, not all of them. The repertoire consists of roughly 16,000 clones, with about nine tenths occurring once and the leading ten covering about 3.3%. Control samples came 1 year after myeloablative marrow transplants with methotrexate plus calcineurin inhibitor. Comment on this clone: No antigen is known for it.

The TCR was taken from a male patient aged 45-60 years who received an allogeneic stem cell transplant from an unrelated donor, was CMV-positive, and had chronic GVHD only. Some T cells may originate from the graft donor. The chain has TRBV19 and TRBJ2-3; 14 bases align to TRBD2. Sequenced here: PBMCs, sampled after an allogeneic stem cell transplant with a calcineurin inhibitor and methotrexate. This chain's CDR3 is CASRLLGLAGDADTQYF. As DNA, the CDR3 is TGTGCCAGTAGGCTACTGGGACTAGCGGGAGACGCAGATACGCAGTATTTT.